This is a list of T cell receptor beta chains from one sample in a study of blood T cell repertoires in COVID-19. Data came from immunoSEQ multiplex PCR; TCRdb stores just in-frame clones and leaves some out. The table includes hundreds of thousands of clones, approximately 83% detected once. Sequencing was performed on peripheral blood. The receptor set was obtained from a man aged 35 to 55 with acute or convalescent COVID-19. CDR3s include the opening cysteine and the closing phenylalanine or tryptophan. D genes are given only for firm matches. Not every row has a clone size; where given, it reads once, few, many or a size class.

size,D,V,J,CDR3,DNA
-,TRBD1,TRBV30,TRBJ2-7,CAWSAGQGNEQYF,TGTGCCTGGAGCGCGGGACAGGGGAACGAGCAGTACTTC
-,TRBD1,TRBV18,TRBJ1-2,CASSLSGQGNYGYTF,TGTGCCAGCTCACTATCGGGACAGGGCAACTATGGCTACACCTTC
-,-,TRBV7-9,TRBJ2-3,CASSSRHPDTQYF,TGTGCCAGCAGCTCCCGACACCCAGATACGCAGTATTTT
-,TRBD1,TRBV25-1,TRBJ1-1,CASRDRGWSEAFF,TGTGCCAGCAGGGACAGGGGATGGAGTGAAGCTTTCTTT
-,-,TRBV5-1,TRBJ1-1,CASSSDTTAFF,TGCGCCAGCAGCTCGGACACGACCGCTTTCTTT
-,TRBD1,TRBV5-1,TRBJ1-1,CASSGGQGNTEAFF,TGCGCCAGCAGCGGGGGACAGGGGAACACTGAAGCTTTCTTT
-,-,TRBV11-2,TRBJ1-2,CASSLGWTASF,TGTGCCAGCAGCTTGGGTTGGACAGCCTCTTTC
-,-,TRBV12-2,TRBJ1-2,CASRLESPGQSLVIKEGYTF,TGTGCAAGTCGCTTAGAGAGCCCGGGTCAAAGTTTAGTTATTAAGGAGGGCTACACCTTC
-,-,TRBV5-4,TRBJ2-1,CASSSGLFYNEQFF,TGTGCCAGCAGCTCGGGACTTTTCTACAATGAGCAGTTCTTC
few,-,TRBV18,TRBJ1-4,CASSPDRNEKLFF,TGTGCCAGCTCACCAGACAGGAATGAAAAACTGTTTTTT
once,-,TRBV6-4,TRBJ1-6,CASSSEAGSPLHF,TGTGCCAGCAGCAGCGAGGCGGGTTCACCCCTCCACTTT
few,-,TRBV30,TRBJ1-2,CAWSGYQGSDGYTF,TGTGCCTGGAGTGGCTATCAGGGATCGGATGGCTACACCTTC
few,-,TRBV3-1/TRBV3-2,TRBJ1-1,CASSLARQEGILNTEAFF,TGTGCCAGCAGCCTAGCTCGACAGGAAGGGATTTTGAACACTGAAGCTTTCTTT
few,-,TRBV7-2,TRBJ2-3,CASSTSTYNTQYF,TGTGCCAGCAGCACCTCTACCTATAATACGCAGTATTTT
-,-,TRBV5-1,TRBJ1-4,CASRGGFANEKLFF,TGCGCCAGCAGGGGGGGTTTCGCTAATGAAAAACTGTTTTTT
-,-,TRBV4-1,TRBJ1-5,CASSQVAGQPQHF,TGCGCCAGCAGCCAAGTCGCGGGTCAGCCCCAGCATTTT
-,-,TRBV19,TRBJ1-2,CASTPWLTGAYGYTF,TGTGCCAGTACCCCGTGGCTTACCGGAGCCTATGGCTACACCTTC
-,-,TRBV4-3,TRBJ2-1,CASSPRGSGNEQFF,TGCGCCAGCAGCCCCCGGGGGAGTGGCAATGAGCAGTTCTTC
-,-,TRBV28,TRBJ2-1,CASSFVSSYNEQFF,TGTGCCAGCAGTTTTGTCAGCTCCTACAATGAGCAGTTCTTC
-,TRBD2,TRBV11-2,TRBJ2-1,CASSRGAAQPGTSGRAETNEQFF,TGTGCCAGCAGTAGAGGCGCCGCTCAGCCCGGGACTAGCGGGAGGGCAGAAACAAATGAGCAGTTCTTC
few,-,TRBV12-3/TRBV12-4,TRBJ2-7,CASSRQAYEQYF,TGTGCCAGCAGCCGACAGGCCTACGAGCAGTACTTC
few,TRBD1,TRBV14,TRBJ1-2,CASSQDKGANLPSGYTF,TGTGCCAGCAGCCAAGATAAGGGGGCTAATCTTCCGTCTGGCTACACCTTC
-,-,TRBV6-5,TRBJ2-7,CASSYAGSPTYEQYF,TGTGCCAGCAGTTACGCCGGTAGCCCTACCTACGAGCAGTACTTC
-,-,TRBV12-5,TRBJ2-1,CASVRTGAYNEQFF,TGTGCTAGTGTGAGAACAGGAGCCTACAATGAGCAGTTCTTC
once,-,TRBV7-8,TRBJ2-1,CASSFVVSSYNEQFF,TGTGCCAGCAGCTTCGTGGTGAGCTCCTACAATGAGCAGTTCTTC
-,-,TRBV6-5,TRBJ1-4,CASSPPGGAEKLFF,TGTGCCAGCAGCCCCCCGGGGGGAGCAGAAAAACTGTTTTTT
-,-,TRBV7-2,TRBJ2-1,CASSLRVNSYNEQFF,TGTGCCAGCAGCTTGCGGGTGAATTCCTACAATGAGCAGTTCTTC
-,TRBD1,TRBV6-6,TRBJ1-3,CASSLQTGTGAGNTIYF,TGTGCCAGCAGTCTCCAAACCGGGACAGGGGCTGGAAACACCATATATTTT
-,-,TRBV9,TRBJ1-1,CASSVSGGQMNTEAFF,TGTGCCAGCAGCGTATCTGGTGGACAAATGAACACTGAAGCTTTCTTT
-,TRBD2,TRBV7-2,TRBJ2-2,CASRKLAGVEGGELFF,TGTGCCAGCCGAAAACTGGCGGGAGTAGAGGGCGGGGAGCTGTTTTTT
-,TRBD2,TRBV14,TRBJ2-1,CASSQDLRTSGYNEQFF,TGTGCCAGCAGCCAAGATCTCCGGACTAGCGGCTACAATGAGCAGTTCTTC
-,-,TRBV6-6,TRBJ2-1,CASSPLGASASSYNEQFF,TGTGCCAGCAGTCCGCTTGGGGCTAGCGCCAGCTCCTACAATGAGCAGTTCTTC
-,-,TRBV5-1,TRBJ2-5,CASSVDGGDETQYF,TGCGCCAGCAGCGTGGACGGGGGAGACGAGACCCAGTACTTC
-,-,TRBV20-1,TRBJ1-1,CSASKHSTTEAFF,TGCAGTGCTAGTAAGCACAGCACCACTGAAGCTTTCTTT
-,-,TRBV2,TRBJ1-1,CASSTRGWGPEAFF,TGTGCCAGCAGCACCAGGGGCTGGGGTCCTGAAGCTTTCTTT
-,TRBD1,TRBV6-5,TRBJ1-5,CALSRDRNQPQHF,TGTGCCCTAAGCCGGGACAGAAATCAGCCCCAGCATTTT
many,-,TRBV7-9,TRBJ1-1,CASSAGSTGEAFF,TGTGCCAGCAGCGCCGGTTCGACGGGGGAAGCTTTCTTT
-,-,TRBV9,TRBJ1-1,CASSVAGITEAFF,TGTGCCAGCAGCGTGGCAGGGATCACTGAAGCTTTCTTT
-,TRBD1,TRBV6-6,TRBJ1-4,CASSVHRGGTNEKLFF,TGTGCCAGCAGCGTACACAGGGGGGGGACTAATGAAAAACTGTTTTTT
few,-,TRBV18,TRBJ1-2,CASSPRLQTGLNYGYTF,TGTGCCAGCTCACCTCGACTCCAGACAGGCCTTAACTATGGCTACACCTTC
-,-,TRBV6-5,TRBJ2-2,CASSYEFETGELFF,TGTGCCAGCAGTTACGAGTTTGAAACCGGGGAGCTGTTTTTT
-,-,TRBV3-1/TRBV3-2,TRBJ1-4,CASSQILGRVLTNEKLFF,TGTGCCAGCAGCCAAATACTTGGCAGGGTGCTAACTAATGAAAAACTGTTTTTT
-,TRBD1,TRBV27,TRBJ1-2,CASSSTGTGLLDYGYTF,TGTGCCAGCAGTTCTACCGGGACAGGTTTATTGGACTATGGCTACACCTTC
-,-,TRBV20-1,TRBJ2-3,CSASLDTQYF,TGCAGTGCTAGTCTAGATACGCAGTATTTT
-,TRBD1,TRBV18,TRBJ1-3,CASSPFGTGSGNTIYF,TGTGCCAGCTCACCTTTCGGGACAGGCTCTGGAAACACCATATATTTT
few,TRBD1,TRBV6-2/TRBV6-3,TRBJ1-2,CASSYAAGGVYGYTF,TGTGCCAGCAGTTACGCGGCAGGGGGCGTCTATGGCTACACCTTC
-,TRBD2,TRBV2,TRBJ2-3,CASERDLYTQYF,TGTGCCAGCGAGCGGGACCTTTATACGCAGTATTTT
-,TRBD1,TRBV7-9,TRBJ2-1,CASSAGQDLYNEQFF,TGTGCCAGCAGCGCCGGACAGGACCTTTACAATGAGCAGTTCTTC
-,TRBD1,TRBV12-5,TRBJ1-2,CASSPRGQGGTYGYTF,TGTGCTAGCTCACCTCGGGGACAGGGGGGGACCTATGGCTACACCTTC